This is a list of T cell receptor beta chains from one sample in a study of blood T cell repertoires in COVID-19. Assay: immunoSEQ multiplex PCR; the TCRdb copy retains only in-frame clones and omits some. The sample lists some 300,000 clones, 70% to 90% occurring once. Sequencing was done on a sample of peripheral blood. The source of these receptors is a woman between 25 and 40 years old who had recovered from COVID-19. The CDR3 runs from the conserved cysteine through the conserved F or W. D genes are given only for firm matches. Size tells how often a clone was seen (once, few, many) or the class of an expanded clone, and some rows leave it out.

>TRBV18|TRBJ1-4|TRBD1|.
TGTGCCAGCTCCCAGGGACAGCCTAATGAAAAACTGTTTTTT
CASSQGQPNEKLFF
>TRBV7-9|TRBJ2-5|TRBD1|.
TGTGCCAGCAGCCTGACTACAGGGGTCCAAGAGACCCAGTACTTC
CASSLTTGVQETQYF
>TRBV5-1|TRBJ1-1|.|.
TGCGCCAGCAGCACCAGGGGCGGGACTGAAGCTTTCTTT
CASSTRGGTEAFF
>TRBV21-1|TRBJ1-1|.|.
TGTGCCAGCAGCCTAATAAGGACAGTCATGAACACTGAAGCTTTCTTT
CASSLIRTVMNTEAFF
>TRBV9|TRBJ2-3|TRBD2|.
TGTGCCAGCAGTATAGCGGGGGGGCCGACAGATACGCAGTATTTT
CASSIAGGPTDTQYF
>TRBV24-1|TRBJ2-1|TRBD1|.
TGTGCCACCAGTGATCCCCGACAGGGGGCAAGCTCCTACAATGAGCAGTTCTTC
CATSDPRQGASSYNEQFF
>TRBV28|TRBJ1-3|.|.
TGTGCCAGCAGTTTATGGGCGGTCTCTGGAAACACCATATATTTT
CASSLWAVSGNTIYF
>TRBV7-9|TRBJ1-6|.|few
TGTGCCAGCAGCGCGCCGATTCAGGGGAGGGGTTCACCCCTCCACTTT
CASSAPIQGRGSPLHF
>TRBV5-1|TRBJ2-3|.|.
TGCGCCAGCAGCAAAGACAGCTCTAGCACAGATACGCAGTATTTT
CASSKDSSSTDTQYF
>TRBV5-6|TRBJ2-5|TRBD2|.
TGTGCCAGCAGCCCCGGCTCGGGGGGAGAGACCCAGTACTTC
CASSPGSGGETQYF
>TRBV5-1|TRBJ1-1|.|.
TGCGCCAGCAGCTTACTTAACAGGGAATTAGTAAAGACTGAAGCTTTCTTT
CASSLLNRELVKTEAFF
>TRBV4-1|TRBJ2-1|.|.
TGCGCCAGCAGCCAAGACCTTACTGGGCAGAAGCAGTTCTTC
CASSQDLTGQKQFF
>TRBV7-2|TRBJ1-3|TRBD1|.
TGTGCCAGCAGCTTATTAGGGGGCGCAAGTGGAAACACCATATATTTT
CASSLLGGASGNTIYF
>TRBV6-1|TRBJ2-7|TRBD1|once
TGTGCCAGCAGTGATAGGGACAGACCCTACGAGCAGTACTTC
CASSDRDRPYEQYF
>TRBV7-9|TRBJ1-2|.|.
TGTGCCAGCAGCTTAGTCGTAGAGGGTTACTATGGCTACACCTTC
CASSLVVEGYYGYTF
>TRBV3-1/TRBV3-2|TRBJ2-2|TRBD1|.
TGTGCCAGCAGCCAACTTGACAGGGGGCGTCCAAAGCCCTTCCCCGGGGAGCTGTTTTTT
CASSQLDRGRPKPFPGELFF
>TRBV27|TRBJ2-7|TRBD1|.
TGTGCCAGCAGACAGGGGTTGACCTACGAGCAGTACTTC
CASRQGLTYEQYF
>TRBV11-2|TRBJ1-2|.|.
TGTGCCAGCAGCCGACATACCTATAGAGAGGGCTACACCTTC
CASSRHTYREGYTF
>TRBV3-1/TRBV3-2|TRBJ1-2|TRBD1|.
TGTGCCAGCAGCCAGACAGGGAGAGGCTACACCTTC
CASSQTGRGYTF
>TRBV30|TRBJ2-3|.|once
TGTGCCTGGAGTGTAACTAGCTTTAGCACAGATACGCAGTATTTT
CAWSVTSFSTDTQYF
>TRBV7-3|TRBJ2-1|.|.
TGTGCCAGCAGCTTATCGGGTGGCAATGAGCAGTTCTTC
CASSLSGGNEQFF
>TRBV27|TRBJ1-2|.|.
TGTGCCAGCAGTTACCAGGGGTCCGGAAATGGCTACACCTTC
CASSYQGSGNGYTF
>TRBV9|TRBJ2-7|TRBD2|.
TGTGCCAGCAGCGTAGGGGCTAGCGGGTTCGCCTACGAGCAGTACTTC
CASSVGASGFAYEQYF
>TRBV2|TRBJ1-1|.|.
TGTGCCAGCAGTGAATTCCCAGGGGACCCGCGAGGCACTGAAGCTTTCTTT
CASSEFPGDPRGTEAFF
>TRBV5-1|TRBJ2-7|TRBD1|few
TGCGCCAGCAGCTTGATGGGGGACAGGGTCTACGAGCAGTACTTC
CASSLMGDRVYEQYF
>TRBV15|TRBJ1-2|.|.
TGTGCCACCGCCGGGATTATTTCGCGTGGCTATGGCTACACCTTC
CATAGIISRGYGYTF
>TRBV5-1|TRBJ2-1|TRBD2|.
TGCGCCAGCAGCTTTACTAGCGCCGACTCCTACAATGAGCAGTTCTTC
CASSFTSADSYNEQFF
>TRBV4-3|TRBJ1-2|.|.
TGCGCCAGCAGCCCTCGGGTAGGGGAGGACTATGGCTACACCTTC
CASSPRVGEDYGYTF
>TRBV5-8|TRBJ2-5|.|.
TGTGCCAGCAGCCGCCACGGGGTTGGACAAGAGACCCAGTACTTC
CASSRHGVGQETQYF
>TRBV29-1|TRBJ2-6|.|.
TGCAGCGTTGACACCCAGGGTGCTGGGGCCAACGTCCTGACTTTC
CSVDTQGAGANVLTF
>TRBV9|TRBJ2-3|.|.
TGTGCCAGCAGCGCCGGGGATACGCAGTATTTT
CASSAGDTQYF
>TRBV19|TRBJ1-1|.|.
TGTGCCAGTAGTATACAGAACACTGAAGCTTTCTTT
CASSIQNTEAFF
>TRBV5-4|TRBJ2-7|.|.
TGTGCCAGCAGCTTGGATGACGGGGTTCCCTACGAGCAGTACTTC
CASSLDDGVPYEQYF
>TRBV19|TRBJ1-5|.|few
TGTGCCAGTAGTAAGACAAATCAGCCCCAGCATTTT
CASSKTNQPQHF
>TRBV11-3|TRBJ2-4|TRBD1|.
TGTGCCAGCAGCTCCGGACAGGGTGACATTCAGTACTTC
CASSSGQGDIQYF
>TRBV6-5|TRBJ2-3|TRBD2|.
TGTGCCAGCAGTTCCCTGGTAGCGGGGGGCACAGATACGCAGTATTTT
CASSSLVAGGTDTQYF
>TRBV4-1|TRBJ1-1|TRBD1|.
TGCGCCAGCAGCCCCCGGCAGGGGGCGGAGAACACTGAAGCTTTCTTT
CASSPRQGAENTEAFF
>TRBV28|TRBJ2-7|TRBD2|once
TGTGCCAGCAGTACAGCGGGGGCCAGCTCCTACGAGCAGTACTTC
CASSTAGASSYEQYF
>TRBV28|TRBJ1-2|.|.
TGTGCGGGCAGGGGTCGCTATGGCTACACCTTC
CAGRGRYGYTF
>TRBV4-2|TRBJ1-3|.|.
TGTGCCAGCAGCCAAGCGATTAGGGGCGTAAACACCATATATTTT
CASSQAIRGVNTIYF
>TRBV9|TRBJ2-5|.|.
TGTGCCAGCAGCGTAACTAAGGGGCGAGAGACCCAGTACTTC
CASSVTKGRETQYF
>TRBV5-1|TRBJ1-6|TRBD1|.
TGCGCCAGCACTCCAGGGGGCGATTCACCCCTCCACTTT
CASTPGGDSPLHF
>TRBV29-1|TRBJ2-5|.|.
TGCAGCGTCCACCCCCGACAGGCTCTCCAAGAGACCCAGTACTTC
CSVHPRQALQETQYF
>TRBV13|TRBJ2-5|.|.
TGTGCCAGCAGCTTAGATCTCAGACAAGAGACCCAGTACTTC
CASSLDLRQETQYF
>TRBV9|TRBJ2-1|.|.
TGTGCCAGCAGCGTAGGACTGGATGAGCAGTTCTTC
CASSVGLDEQFF
>TRBV4-3|TRBJ2-7|TRBD1|few
TGCGCCAGCAGCCGGGGACAGGGCGACTACGAGCAGTACTTC
CASSRGQGDYEQYF
>TRBV9|TRBJ1-2|TRBD1|.
TGTGCCAGCAGCCCACAGACAGGGAAGGCTTATGGCTACACCTTC
CASSPQTGKAYGYTF
>TRBV5-1|TRBJ2-7|.|.
TGCGCCAGCAGCTCGAGTCCACTCGGGGGTGACGAGCAGTACTTC
CASSSSPLGGDEQYF
>TRBV24-1|TRBJ2-3|.|.
TGTGCCACCAGTGATCCCCAGCGAATCACAGATACGCAGTATTTT
CATSDPQRITDTQYF
>TRBV4-1|TRBJ2-1|TRBD2|.
TGCGCCAGCAGCCATCCGGGGAGGGAGTACTACAATGAGCAGTTCTTC
CASSHPGREYYNEQFF
>TRBV7-6|TRBJ2-2|TRBD1|.
TGTGCCAGCAGCCCCAGGACAGGGGGCCTTGCGGAGCTGTTTTTT
CASSPRTGGLAELFF
>TRBV11-2|TRBJ2-3|.|once
TGTGCCAGCAGCTTAGCCCCAGCGGGTCTCACAGATACGCAGTATTTT
CASSLAPAGLTDTQYF
>TRBV28|TRBJ2-7|.|.
TGTGCCAGCAGTCAGGGACTCTACTCCTACGAGCAGTACTTC
CASSQGLYSYEQYF
>TRBV19|TRBJ2-7|TRBD1|.
TGTGCCAGTAGTACATGGACAGGGGGACCCTACGAGCAGTACTTC
CASSTWTGGPYEQYF
>TRBV19|TRBJ1-4|TRBD1|once
TGTGCCAGTAGTAGAACCCGGACAGGGGGAGAACAGAAAAAACTGTTTTTT
CASSRTRTGGEQKKLFF